These T cell receptor beta chains were read from a single sample in a study of cytomegalovirus exposure and HLA in healthy donors. The table came from immunoSEQ multiplex PCR; TCRdb's copy has only in-frame clones and leaves some out. This table has 130,000 or so clones, 75% to 90% appearing once. The sample comprised PBMCs. Receptors originate from a woman under 30 in good health and CMV-seropositive. CDR3s include the opening cysteine and the closing phenylalanine or tryptophan. Each record gives: clone size, D gene, J gene, V gene, CDR3 DNA, CDR3 protein. A D gene is named only where the DNA matches it firmly. Size is omitted from some rows. Given values are once, few, many or a class for expanded clones.

size: NA; D: NA; J: TRBJ1-3; V: TRBV5-8; DNA: TGTGCCAGCAGCTCGGGACACCCTGGAAACACCATATATTTT; CDR3: CASSSGHPGNTIYF
size: NA; D: TRBD1; J: TRBJ2-1; V: TRBV4-3; DNA: TGCGCCAGCAGCCAAGGGGGACAGGGAAACAATGAGCAGTTCTTC; CDR3: CASSQGGQGNNEQFF
size: NA; D: NA; J: TRBJ1-2; V: TRBV6-5; DNA: TGTGCCACCAAAGAAGTGGTGTGGGGGGTGGGCGGCTACACCTTC; CDR3: CATKEVVWGVGGYTF
size: NA; D: NA; J: TRBJ1-2; V: TRBV9; DNA: TGTGCCAGCAGCCCTCCCAGGGGTCAAGGGGGCTACACCTTC; CDR3: CASSPPRGQGGYTF
size: NA; D: NA; J: TRBJ1-5; V: TRBV6-1; DNA: TGTGCCAGCACTAGAGCTCGGGATCAGCCCCAGCATTTT; CDR3: CASTRARDQPQHF
size: NA; D: NA; J: TRBJ1-1; V: TRBV6-5; DNA: TGTGCCAGCGAAGGGAGAGTGATGGCGAACACTGAGGCTTTCTTT; CDR3: CASEGRVMANTEAFF
size: NA; D: NA; J: TRBJ1-1; V: TRBV15; DNA: TGTGCCACCAGCACCGACTCGGACAGACCTAACACTGAAGCTTTCTTT; CDR3: CATSTDSDRPNTEAFF
size: NA; D: TRBD2; J: TRBJ2-1; V: TRBV28; DNA: TGTGCCAGCAGTTTGATTTCCCCAGCGGGGGGGCTTGACGAGCAGTTCTTC; CDR3: CASSLISPAGGLDEQFF
size: NA; D: NA; J: TRBJ1-1; V: TRBV9; DNA: TGTGCCAGCAGCGTAGTTGGGGGCGATGGTGCCACTGAAGCTTTCTTT; CDR3: CASSVVGGDGATEAFF
size: NA; D: TRBD1; J: TRBJ1-2; V: TRBV9; DNA: TGTGCCAGCAGCGTATACGGGACAGGGGTGGGTGGCTACACCTTC; CDR3: CASSVYGTGVGGYTF
size: NA; D: NA; J: TRBJ1-1; V: TRBV5-3; DNA: TGTGCCAGAAGCTTGGTCTTGAACACTGAAGCTTTCTTT; CDR3: CARSLVLNTEAFF
size: NA; D: NA; J: TRBJ1-2; V: TRBV5-6; DNA: TGTGCCAGCAGCCCACAGGGAGTTGGCTACACCTTC; CDR3: CASSPQGVGYTF
size: once; D: TRBD1; J: TRBJ2-3; V: TRBV18; DNA: TGTGCCAGCTCACCAGGTTCGACAGGGCCTGGGGATACGCAGTATTTT; CDR3: CASSPGSTGPGDTQYF